Sequencing of this T cell receptor (beta chain) was carried out in a study of T cell responses to AZD1222 COVID-19 vaccine. V was shortened by 0 bases and J by 2 bases, with 12 bases between the two germline ends. The CDR3 runs 15 residues. CDR1 and CDR2 from the germline V gene are SGHNT and YYREEE (reference sequence). The data were produced by immunoSEQ multiplex PCR, yet TCRdb's version contains in-frame clones alone and is incomplete. The table includes some 120,000 clones, 87% detected once. In this sample, this clone turned up once. Sequenced here: peripheral blood, sampled on day 0 of AZD1222 vaccination. This clonotype originated in an adult in good health. The chain has TRBV5-4 and TRBJ2-7; D possibly corresponds to TRBD1 (6 bases). The CDR3 is CASSLGGRGTYEQYF. CDR3 DNA: TGTGCCAGCAGCTTGGGGGGTAGGGGGACCTACGAGCAGTACTTC.